This note documents a single T cell receptor beta chain sequence. Antigen: not known. The sample originates from a study of Ad26.COV2.S vaccination and SARS-CoV-2 variants. Study-wide background: Ad26.COV2.S given intramuscularly, once or twice 56 days apart. Study-wide results and limits: An underestimation of total T cell responses may have resulted from the TCR breadth and depth analyses.

The CDR3 loop spans 15 amino acids. The germline V and J ends were trimmed by 8 bases and 3 bases, with 19 bases remaining between them. Treatment in this sample: about 20 received Ad26.COV2.S at low or high dose, single or two shots; roughly 5 received placebo; per-sample allocation not given. It was on day 63 after the first vaccine or placebo injection that samples were taken. The donor was a Boston adult aged 18-55 years. Repertoires were generated with immunoSEQ multiplex PCR, while TCRdb's copy carries only in-frame clones and drops some. The sample shows some 450,000 clones, about 92% of them seen only once.

Sequencing used peripheral blood, obtained in a trial of Ad26.COV2.S vaccine versus placebo. This clonotype originated in a person between 18 and 65 years old who received the Ad26.COV2.S COVID-19 vaccine or a placebo. The rearrangement uses TRBV23-1 and TRBJ1-1, with D possibly matching TRBD1 (5 bases). TRBV23-1 is assigned to the ORF class and has an uncertain function. CDR3 DNA: TGCGCCAGCCCCAAGATGGGGGGTAGGCACACTGAAGCTTTCTTT. This translates into CASPKMGGRHTEAFF.